This TCR beta chain was captured by sequencing in a study of blood T cell repertoires in COVID-19. Study summary: Samples of COVID-19 (acute and convalescent) were obtained from the United States, Italy and Spain. Sources were T cells, B-cell-depleted T cells, or PBMCs; the material itself was cDNA or gDNA.

The CDR3 has 16 amino acids. Germline CDR1 is SEHNR and CDR2 is FQNEAQ (reference sequence). V lost 5 bases and J 3 bases, leaving 17 bases between the germline ends. As handled by the study authors: Researchers report that nucleated cell counts were estimated from reference gene primer amplification. Sequencing was performed with immunoSEQ multiplex PCR; in TCRdb, only in-frame clones are kept and a portion is missing. The V and J calls and clone size are taken from that table; D and trimming were inferred from the DNA. Of about 80,000 clones in the sample, about four fifths were seen once. The V gene is TRBV7-9, the J gene TRBJ1-3; TRBD1 might be the D (5 bases). The TCR sequence derives from a man older than 75 with acute or convalescent COVID-19. What was sequenced was peripheral blood. The CDR3 sequence is CASSLEAGRFGNTIYF. Written as DNA, the CDR3 is TGTGCCAGCAGCCTCGAGGCGGGGCGGTTTGGAAACACCATATATTTT.